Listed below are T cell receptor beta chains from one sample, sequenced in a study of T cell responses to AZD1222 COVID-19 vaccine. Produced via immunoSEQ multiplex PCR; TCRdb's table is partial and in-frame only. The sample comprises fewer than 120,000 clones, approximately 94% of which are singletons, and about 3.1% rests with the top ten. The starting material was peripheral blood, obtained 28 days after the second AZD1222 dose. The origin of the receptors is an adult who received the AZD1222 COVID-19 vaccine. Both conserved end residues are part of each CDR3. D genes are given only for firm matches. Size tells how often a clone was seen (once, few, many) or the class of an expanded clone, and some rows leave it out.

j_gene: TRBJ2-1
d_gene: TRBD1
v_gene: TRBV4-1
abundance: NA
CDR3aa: CASSQEGQRSYNEQFF
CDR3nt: TGCGCCAGCAGCCAAGAGGGACAGCGCTCCTACAATGAGCAGTTCTTC

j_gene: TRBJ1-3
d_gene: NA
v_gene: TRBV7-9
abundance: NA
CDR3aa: CATREKTGNTIYF
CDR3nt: TGTGCCACCAGGGAGAAAACCGGAAACACCATATATTTT

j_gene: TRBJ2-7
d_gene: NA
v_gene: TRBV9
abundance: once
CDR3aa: CASSVGGGDYEQYF
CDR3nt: TGTGCCAGCAGCGTAGGTGGAGGGGACTACGAGCAGTACTTC

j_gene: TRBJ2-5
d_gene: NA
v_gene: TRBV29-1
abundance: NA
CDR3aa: CSVDGGPETQYF
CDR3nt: TGCAGCGTTGACGGGGGTCCAGAGACCCAGTACTTC

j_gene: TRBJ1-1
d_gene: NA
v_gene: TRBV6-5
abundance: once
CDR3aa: CASSYSTTNTEAFF
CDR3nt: TGTGCCAGCAGTTACTCGACGACCAACACTGAAGCTTTCTTT

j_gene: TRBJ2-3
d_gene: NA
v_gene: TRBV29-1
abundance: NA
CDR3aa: CSVTGDTQYF
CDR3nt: TGCAGCGTGACGGGGGATACGCAGTATTTT

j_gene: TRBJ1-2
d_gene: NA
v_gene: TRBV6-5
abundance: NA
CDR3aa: CASSYSWTANYGYTF
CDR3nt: TGTGCCAGCAGTTACTCGTGGACAGCTAACTATGGCTACACCTTC

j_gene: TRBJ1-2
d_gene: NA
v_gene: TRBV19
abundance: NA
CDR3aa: CASSMGRVWGYTF
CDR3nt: TGTGCCAGTAGTATGGGACGGGTCTGGGGCTACACCTTC

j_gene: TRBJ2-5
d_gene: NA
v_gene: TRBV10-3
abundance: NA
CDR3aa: CAISAQSETQYF
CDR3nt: TGTGCCATCAGTGCACAGTCAGAGACCCAGTACTTC

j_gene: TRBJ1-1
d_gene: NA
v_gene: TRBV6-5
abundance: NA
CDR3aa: CASSYSRMTGEAFF
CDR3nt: TGTGCCAGCAGTTACTCGCGGATGACGGGAGAAGCTTTCTTT

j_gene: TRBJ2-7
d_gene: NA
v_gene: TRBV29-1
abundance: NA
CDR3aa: CSVVLDSQGFNSYEQYF
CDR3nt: TGCAGCGTTGTCCTCGATTCTCAGGGGTTTAACTCCTACGAGCAGTACTTC

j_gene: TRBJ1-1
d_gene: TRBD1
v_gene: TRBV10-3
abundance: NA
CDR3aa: CAIREDRGPTEAFF
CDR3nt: TGTGCCATCAGGGAGGACAGGGGGCCGACTGAAGCTTTCTTT

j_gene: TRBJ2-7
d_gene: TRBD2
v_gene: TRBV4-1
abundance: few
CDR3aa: CASSHQGLAVSYEQYF
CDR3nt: TGCGCCAGCAGCCACCAAGGACTAGCGGTCTCCTACGAGCAGTACTTC

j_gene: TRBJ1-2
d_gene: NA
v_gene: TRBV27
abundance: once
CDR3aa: CASSRLGQSDYGYTF
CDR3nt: TGTGCCAGCAGCCGGTTGGGGCAGTCCGACTATGGCTACACCTTC

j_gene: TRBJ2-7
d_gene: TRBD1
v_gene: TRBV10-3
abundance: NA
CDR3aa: CAISPGTGADEQYF
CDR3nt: TGTGCCATCAGCCCCGGGACAGGGGCCGACGAGCAGTACTTC

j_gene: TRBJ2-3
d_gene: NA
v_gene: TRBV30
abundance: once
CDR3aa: CAWSPPGVLMDTQYF
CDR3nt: TGTGCCTGGAGCCCCCCTGGGGTCCTTATGGATACGCAGTATTTT

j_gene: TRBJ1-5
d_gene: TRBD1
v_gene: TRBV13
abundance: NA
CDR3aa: CASSLGQSNQPQHF
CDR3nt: TGTGCCAGCAGCCTGGGACAGAGCAATCAGCCCCAGCATTTT

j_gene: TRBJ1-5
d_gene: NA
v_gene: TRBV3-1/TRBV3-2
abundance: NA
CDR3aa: CASSPSRGASNQPQHF
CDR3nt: TGTGCCAGCAGCCCATCTCGGGGGGCAAGCAATCAGCCCCAGCATTTT

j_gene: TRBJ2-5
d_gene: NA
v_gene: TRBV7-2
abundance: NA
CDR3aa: CASSLVRRPQETQYF
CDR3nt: TGTGCCAGCAGCTTAGTGAGACGGCCCCAAGAGACCCAGTACTTC

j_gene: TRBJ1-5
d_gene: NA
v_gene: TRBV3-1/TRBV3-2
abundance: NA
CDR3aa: CASSQEISNQPQHF
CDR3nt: TGTGCCAGCAGCCAAGAAATTAGCAATCAGCCCCAGCATTTT

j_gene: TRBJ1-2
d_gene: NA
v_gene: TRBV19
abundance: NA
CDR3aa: CASSASEWGAIYGYTF
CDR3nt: TGTGCCAGTAGTGCGAGCGAATGGGGGGCTATCTATGGCTACACCTTC

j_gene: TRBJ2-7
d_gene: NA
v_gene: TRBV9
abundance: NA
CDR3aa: CASSPLESLEQYF
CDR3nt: TGTGCCAGCAGCCCCCTTGAGAGTTTGGAGCAGTACTTC

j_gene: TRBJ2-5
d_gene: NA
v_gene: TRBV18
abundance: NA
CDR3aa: CASSPSGGPETQYF
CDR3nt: TGTGCCAGCTCACCATCTGGGGGGCCAGAGACCCAGTACTTC

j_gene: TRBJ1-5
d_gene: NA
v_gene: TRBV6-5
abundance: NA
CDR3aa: CASSYQGGQPQHF
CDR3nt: TGTGCCAGCAGTTACCAAGGAGGACAGCCCCAGCATTTT

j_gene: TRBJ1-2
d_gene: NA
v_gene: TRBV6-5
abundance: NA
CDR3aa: CASSYSQGGRNYGYTF
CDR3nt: TGTGCCAGCAGTTACTCACAAGGGGGAAGGAACTATGGCTACACCTTC

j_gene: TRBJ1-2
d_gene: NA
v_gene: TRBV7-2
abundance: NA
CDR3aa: CASQISRLLRGYGYTF
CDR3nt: TGTGCCAGCCAGATATCACGCCTCCTCCGGGGCTATGGCTACACCTTC

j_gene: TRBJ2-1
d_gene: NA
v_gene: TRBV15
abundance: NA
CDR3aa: CATSRASGAYNEQFF
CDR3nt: TGTGCCACCAGCAGAGCCAGCGGAGCCTACAATGAGCAGTTCTTC

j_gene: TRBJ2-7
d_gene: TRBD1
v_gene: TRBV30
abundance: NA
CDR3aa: CAWSPGQTHEQYF
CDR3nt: TGTGCCTGGAGTCCGGGACAGACCCACGAGCAGTACTTC

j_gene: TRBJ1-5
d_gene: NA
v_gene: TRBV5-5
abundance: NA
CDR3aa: CASTADLVGNQPQHF
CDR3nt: TGTGCCAGCACCGCCGACCTAGTTGGCAATCAGCCCCAGCATTTT

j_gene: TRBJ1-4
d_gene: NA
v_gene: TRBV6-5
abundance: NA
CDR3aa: CASSSYRAGGEKLFF
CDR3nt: TGTGCCAGCAGTTCTTACAGGGCGGGCGGTGAAAAACTGTTTTTT

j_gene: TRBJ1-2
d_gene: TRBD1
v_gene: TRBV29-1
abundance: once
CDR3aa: CSGTGANYGYTF
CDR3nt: TGCAGCGGGACAGGGGCTAACTATGGCTACACCTTC

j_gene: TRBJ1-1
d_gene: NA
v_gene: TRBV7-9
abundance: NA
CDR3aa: CASSSRQENTEAFF
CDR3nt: TGTGCCAGCAGCTCCAGACAGGAGAACACTGAAGCTTTCTTT

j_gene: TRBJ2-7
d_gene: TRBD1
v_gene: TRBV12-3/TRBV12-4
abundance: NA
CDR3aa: CASSPLQGGEQYF
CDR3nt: TGTGCCAGCAGCCCGCTACAGGGGGGCGAGCAGTACTTC

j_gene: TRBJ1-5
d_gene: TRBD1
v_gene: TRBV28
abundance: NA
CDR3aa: CASSLTPGTGSGHSNQPQHF
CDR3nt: TGTGCCAGCAGTTTGACCCCCGGGACAGGGTCGGGGCATAGCAATCAGCCCCAGCATTTT

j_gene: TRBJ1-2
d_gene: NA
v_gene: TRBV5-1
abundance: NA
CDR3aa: CASSLGGGLYGYTF
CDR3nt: TGCGCCAGCAGCTTGGGTGGGGGTCTCTATGGCTACACCTTC

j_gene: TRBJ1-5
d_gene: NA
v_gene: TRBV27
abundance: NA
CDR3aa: CASSLWRPQSNQPQHF
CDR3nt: TGTGCCAGCAGTTTATGGCGACCTCAGAGCAATCAGCCCCAGCATTTT

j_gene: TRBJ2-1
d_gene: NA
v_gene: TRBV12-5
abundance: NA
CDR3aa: CASGLVNYNEQFF
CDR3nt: TGTGCTAGTGGTTTGGTAAACTACAATGAGCAGTTCTTC

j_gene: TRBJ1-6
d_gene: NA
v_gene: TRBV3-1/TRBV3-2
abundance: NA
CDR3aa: CASSQEGGGLDSPLHF
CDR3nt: TGTGCCAGCAGCCAAGAAGGTGGAGGGTTGGATTCACCCCTCCACTTT

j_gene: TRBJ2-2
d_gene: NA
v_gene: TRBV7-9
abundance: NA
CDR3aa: CASTYVQGSLNTGELFF
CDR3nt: TGTGCCAGCACCTACGTCCAGGGGAGTTTGAACACCGGGGAGCTGTTTTTT

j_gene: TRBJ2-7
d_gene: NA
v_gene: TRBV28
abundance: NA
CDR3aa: CASSPPGDIEQYF
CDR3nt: TGTGCCAGCAGTCCCCCGGGCGATATCGAGCAGTACTTC

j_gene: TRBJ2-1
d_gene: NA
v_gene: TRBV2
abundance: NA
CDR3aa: CASVGFSYNEQFF
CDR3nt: TGTGCCAGCGTGGGGTTTTCCTACAATGAGCAGTTCTTC

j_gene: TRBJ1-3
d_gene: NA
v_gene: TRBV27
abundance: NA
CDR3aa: CATQGRGTSSGNTIYF
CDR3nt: TGTGCCACGCAGGGACGGGGGACGAGCTCTGGAAACACCATATATTTT

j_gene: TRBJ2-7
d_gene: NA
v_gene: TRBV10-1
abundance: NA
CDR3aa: CASSEMRMAYEQYF
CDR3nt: TGCGCCAGCAGTGAGATGAGGATGGCCTACGAGCAGTACTTC

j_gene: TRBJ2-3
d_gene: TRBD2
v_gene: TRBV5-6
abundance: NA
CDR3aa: CASSFLAGGGGTQYF
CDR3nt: TGTGCCAGCAGCTTCTTAGCGGGAGGGGGTGGTACGCAGTATTTT

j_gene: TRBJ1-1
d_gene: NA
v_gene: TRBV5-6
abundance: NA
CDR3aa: CASSFLDRMNTEAFF
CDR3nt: TGTGCCAGCAGCTTCTTAGACAGGATGAACACTGAAGCTTTCTTT

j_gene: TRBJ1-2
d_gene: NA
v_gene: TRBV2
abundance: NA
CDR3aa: CASSQVLVPQGASNYGYTF
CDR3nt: TGTGCCAGCAGTCAAGTCTTGGTCCCTCAGGGCGCATCTAACTATGGCTACACCTTC

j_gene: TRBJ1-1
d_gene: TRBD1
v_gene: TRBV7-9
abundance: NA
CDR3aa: CASRTPTGEDTEAFF
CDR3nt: TGTGCCAGCAGAACTCCGACAGGGGAGGACACTGAAGCTTTCTTT

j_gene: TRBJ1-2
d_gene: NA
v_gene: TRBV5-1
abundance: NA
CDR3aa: CASSLAETNYGYTF
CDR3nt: TGCGCCAGCAGCTTGGCGGAGACTAACTATGGCTACACCTTC

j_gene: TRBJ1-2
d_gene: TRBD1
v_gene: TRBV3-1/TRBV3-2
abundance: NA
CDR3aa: CASSQGQGASYGYTF
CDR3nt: TGTGCCAGCAGCCAGGGACAGGGGGCGAGCTATGGCTACACCTTC

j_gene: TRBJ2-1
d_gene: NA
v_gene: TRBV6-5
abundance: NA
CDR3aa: CAISSGVYNEQFF
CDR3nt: TGTGCCATATCTTCGGGAGTCTACAATGAGCAGTTCTTC

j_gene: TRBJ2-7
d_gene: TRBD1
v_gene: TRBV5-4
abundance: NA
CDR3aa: CASSRENRDRAGEQYF
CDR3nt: TGTGCCAGCAGCCGAGAAAACCGGGACAGGGCGGGTGAGCAGTACTTC

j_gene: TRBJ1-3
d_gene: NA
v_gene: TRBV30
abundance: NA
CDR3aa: CAWSSGLTGNTIYF
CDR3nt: TGTGCCTGGAGTTCGGGACTAACCGGAAACACCATATATTTT

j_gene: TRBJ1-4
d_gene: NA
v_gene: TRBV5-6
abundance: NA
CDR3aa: CASSLRRVPPTNEKLFF
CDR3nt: TGTGCCAGCAGCTTGAGGCGGGTACCCCCAACTAATGAAAAACTGTTTTTT

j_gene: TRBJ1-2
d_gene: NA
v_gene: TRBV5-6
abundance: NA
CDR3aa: CASSLGEYAGYTF
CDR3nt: TGTGCCAGCAGCTTAGGGGAATATGCGGGCTACACCTTC